The next 27 T cell receptor beta chains were all read from a single sample in a study of identifying expanded T cells in peripheral blood. The assay was immunoSEQ multiplex PCR, and TCRdb's table has in-frame clones only and misses some. The table shows about 83,000 clones, with about 89% occurring only once. The sequencing input was blood. Receptor source: a person aged 18 to 70 in good health.

V gene TRBV7-6 combines with J gene TRBJ2-5, with TRBD1 matching 7 bases. The ends lost 5 bases at V and 0 bases at J; junction bases unmatched: 3. The CDR3 is 14 residues long. Per the germline V gene, CDR1 is SGHVS and CDR2 is FNYEAQ. CDR3 bases: TGTGCCAGCAGCCCCGGGACAGACCAAGAGACCCAGTACTTC. Amino acid sequence: CASSPGTDQETQYF.

The gene calls are TRBV4-1 and TRBJ1-4, with D possibly TRBD1 on 6 matching bases. CDR3 length equals 14 residues. V shed 6 bases and J shed 7 bases, with 15 bases lying between them. CDR1 is MGHRA, CDR2 YSYEKL, per germline. In DNA, the CDR3 is TGCGCCAGCAGGCGGACAGCCGGGGGTGAAAAACTGTTTTTT. Protein product: CASRRTAGGEKLFF.

The V gene is TRBV9, the J gene TRBJ1-4, with no clear D. This CDR3 has 15 amino acids. The V end was cut by 0 bases, the J end by 8 bases, with 14 bases between. Germline values: CDR1 SGDLS, CDR2 YYNGEE. The CDR3 DNA follows: TGTGCCAGCAGCGTAGGATGGGGAAGCGACGAAAAACTGTTTTTT. Translation: CASSVGWGSDEKLFF.

V usage is TRBV29-1 and J usage is TRBJ2-1; no definite D call. The CDR3 covers 10 residues. Trimming pared 4 bases from V and 9 bases from J, leaving 7 bases between. Looked up from germline, CDR1 is SQVTM and CDR2 is ANQGSEA. The CDR3, as DNA: TGCAGCGTTGTAGGATTTGAGCAGTTCTTC. It yields the protein CSVVGFEQFF.

This clone has only a few counts. The chain employs TRBV30 and TRBJ1-5; D gene ambiguous. The CDR3 covers 13 residues. Looked up from germline, CDR1 is GTSNPN and CDR2 is SVGIG (reference sequence). Trimming took off 0 bases at V and 5 bases at J, with 8 bases between the two ends. This CDR3 is CAWSVQSDQPQHF. CDR3 coding DNA: TGTGCCTGGAGTGTACAATCGGATCAGCCCCAGCATTTT. The entire variable domain, with the rest obtained from reference TRBV30 and TRBJ1-5, is as follows: SQTIHQWPATLVQPVGSPLSLECTVEGTSNPNLYWYRQAAGRGLQLLFYSVGIGQISSEVPQNLSASRPQDRQFILSSKKLLLSDSGFYLCAWSVQSDQPQHFGDGTRLSIL.

As DNA, the CDR3 is TGTGCCAGCCCCGGGGGGCGGGAAGCTTTCTTT. Residues: CASPGGREAFF. The chain links TRBV27 to TRBJ1-1; possible D gene TRBD1, 6 bases. Trimming pared 8 bases from V and 8 bases from J, leaving 12 bases between. This CDR3 is 11 amino acids long. Germline V gene sequence: CDR1 MNHEY, CDR2 SMNVEV (reference sequence).

The chain combines TRBV18 with TRBJ2-2; D is unclear. This CDR3 spans 17 amino acids. Between the trimmed V and J ends, which lost 1 base and 0 bases, there was a span of 12 bases. Germline V lookup: CDR1 KGHSH, CDR2 LQKENI. The CDR3 nucleotides read TGTGCCAGCTCACCACACGCCCAGGATACGAACACCGGGGAGCTGTTTTTT. Translation: CASSPHAQDTNTGELFF.

This chain connects TRBV18 to TRBJ2-5; no clear D gene. The DNA end is a closer match to TRBJ2-7, so the J assignment may be wrong. Per the germline V gene, CDR1 is KGHSH and CDR2 is LQKENI. The CDR3 has 14 residues. CDR3: CASSRPPQIYEQYF. As DNA, the CDR3 is TGTGCCAGCTCGCGACCACCCCAGATCTACGAGCAGTACTTC.

The chain is built from TRBV10-3 and TRBJ2-2; TRBD1 matches 9 bases. Germline CDR1 and CDR2: ENHRY and SYGVKD. CDR3 length: 17 amino acids. V trimming: 2 bases; J trimming: 5 bases; junction bases outside the gene matches: 9. The CDR3 protein is CAISEPGTGKGTGELFF. CDR3 coding DNA: TGTGCCATCAGTGAGCCCGGGACAGGGAAGGGTACCGGGGAGCTGTTTTTT.

This clone was counted a single time. V and J are TRBV12-5 and TRBJ2-2; TRBD2 is a possible D gene (6 bases). Trimming took off 6 bases at V and 7 bases at J, with 12 bases between the two ends. Germline-derived CDR1 and CDR2 are LGHNT and FRNRAP. This CDR3 contains 13 residues. CDR3 sequence reads: CASGSSGVGELFF. The CDR3 nucleotides read TGTGCTAGTGGGTCATCGGGGGTCGGGGAGCTGTTTTTT. Drawing the rest from reference TRBV12-5 and TRBJ2-2, the complete variable domain is DARVTQTPRHKVTEMGQEVTMRCQPILGHNTVFWYRQTMMQGLELLAYFRNRAPLDDSGMPKDRFSAEMPDATLATLKIQPSEPRDSAVYFCASGSSGVGELFFGEGSRLTVL.

The chain is built from TRBV6-1 and TRBJ1-5, with unresolved D. Trimming took 1 base from V and 1 from J, leaving 11 bases between them. The CDR3 extends over 16 amino acids. The germline CDR1 and CDR2 sequences are MNHNS and SASEGT. As DNA, the CDR3 is TGTGCCAGCAGTGAAGTGGGTTCCGTCAGCAATCAGCCCCAGCATTTT. This gives the protein CASSEVGSVSNQPQHF.

The chain uses TRBV29-1 and TRBJ2-3; D possibly matches TRBD1 or TRBD2 (5 bases each). CDR3 length: 14 residues. Germline lookup yields CDR1 SQVTM and CDR2 ANQGSEA. The CDR3 here is CSVTGPLSTDTQYF. CDR3 DNA: TGCAGTGTAACGGGACCCCTCAGCACAGATACGCAGTATTTT.

J is TRBJ1-2 and V is TRBV4-3; D remains ambiguous. CDR1 and CDR2 from the germline V gene are LGHNA and YSLEER. The CDR3 covers 13 residues. V shed 8 bases and J shed 7 bases, with 17 bases lying between them. CDR3 DNA sequence: TGCGCCAGCTGCTTACCGACACCCTTTGGCTACACCTTC. Translation: CASCLPTPFGYTF.

The chain recombines TRBV9 with TRBJ2-5; TRBD2 matches at 9 bases. The CDR3 is 19 residues long. Germline CDR1 and CDR2: SGDLS and YYNGEE. V shed 0 bases, J shed 1 base, and the junction held 13 bases outside the gene matches. CDR3 sequence: CASSVAGGLAGSSQETQYF. Written as DNA, the CDR3 is TGTGCCAGCAGCGTAGCAGGCGGGCTAGCGGGGTCTTCCCAAGAGACCCAGTACTTC.

The chain uses TRBV2 and TRBJ2-2, with TRBD2 matching 9 bases. V shed 7 bases and J 4 bases; nucleotides not matched to a gene: 4. The CDR3 consists of 14 residues. Germline V CDR1 and CDR2: SNHLY, FYNNEI. CDR3 sequence (DNA): TGTGCCAGCAAGGCTAGCGGGGCCACCGGGGAGCTGTTTTTT. Protein: CASKASGATGELFF.

This clone has a single count. J is TRBJ2-3 and V is TRBV13; no firm D call. V lost 5 bases to trimming and J lost 2 bases, with 14 bases between them. This CDR3 contains 15 residues. From germline, CDR1 is PRHDT and CDR2 FYEKMQ (reference sequence). The CDR3 DNA is TGTGCCAGCAGCCGCCGGAGCTTCGACACAGATACGCAGTATTTT. Protein sequence: CASSRRSFDTDTQYF.

The chain is built from TRBV5-5 and TRBJ1-1; D is perhaps TRBD1 (5 bases). The CDR3 length is 16 residues. V shed 6 bases and J shed 1 base, with 19 bases lying between them. CDR1 is SGHKS and CDR2 is YYEKEE in the germline V gene (reference sequence). The CDR3 DNA follows: TGTGCCAGCATCCTCCTCTCGTTCGGGGGGAACACTGAAGCTTTCTTT. The encoded protein is CASILLSFGGNTEAFF.

The chain couples TRBV7-3 to TRBJ2-2; D unclear. CDR3 length: 11 amino acids. Trimming pared 3 bases from V and 10 bases from J, leaving 6 bases between. Germline lookup yields CDR1 SGHTA and CDR2 FQGTGA. DNA for the CDR3: TGTGCCAGCAGCTTCCTCGAGGAGCTGTTTTTT. Translating it yields CASSFLEELFF.

The CDR3 here is CSVAGPSNTGELFF. The CDR3 DNA reads as TGCAGCGTTGCGGGCCCATCGAACACCGGGGAGCTGTTTTTT. The V and J genes are TRBV29-1 and TRBJ2-2; D ambiguous. Deletions cut 4 bases from V and 0 bases from J, with 9 bases between. CDR3 length: 14 amino acids. Germline V lookup: CDR1 SQVTM, CDR2 ANQGSEA.

The chain couples TRBV7-2 to TRBJ2-7, with 8 bases fitting TRBD2. The CDR3 is 15 residues long. Germline CDR1 SGHTA, CDR2 FQGNSA. The trim removed 3 bases at V and 2 bases at J, leaving 6 bases unmatched. CDR3 sequence (DNA): TGTGCCAGCAGCTTGGATACTAGCGGAGCCTACGAGCAGTACTTC. Amino acid sequence: CASSLDTSGAYEQYF. Together with reference TRBV7-2 and TRBJ2-7, the CDR3 gives the full variable domain: GAGVSQSPSNKVTEKGKDVELRCDPISGHTALYWYRQSLGQGLEFLIYFQGNSAPDKSGLPSDRFSAERTGGSVSTLTIQRTQQEDSAVYLCASSLDTSGAYEQYFGPGTRLTVT.

This rearrangement joins TRBV29-1 to TRBJ2-7; 7 nucleotides agree with TRBD1. The junction had 5 bases not matched to a gene; V was cut back by 5 bases and J by 7 bases. CDR3 length: 11 amino acids. CDR1 is SQVTM and CDR2 is ANQGSEA in the germline V gene. The CDR3: CSVHRGGEQYF. The CDR3, as DNA: TGCAGCGTTCACAGGGGTGGGGAGCAGTACTTC.

The chain uses TRBV28 and TRBJ1-5, with no clear D. This CDR3 has 12 amino acids. Germline V CDR1 and CDR2: MDHEN, SYDVKM. Trimming left V 7 bases short and J 2 bases short, with 6 bases between. CDR3: CASKSGNQPQHF. The CDR3 coding sequence is TGTGCCAGCAAATCGGGCAATCAGCCCCAGCATTTT.

The chain links TRBV7-2 to TRBJ1-2; D may be TRBD1 (6 bases). Deletions cut 5 bases from V and 7 bases from J, with 20 bases between. The CDR3 loop spans 15 amino acids. In germline, CDR1 is SGHTA, CDR2 FQGNSA. This CDR3 reads CASSEIQGRISGYTF. The CDR3 DNA follows: TGTGCCAGCAGCGAGATACAGGGTAGGATAAGTGGCTACACCTTC. Based on the CDR3 plus reference TRBV7-2 and TRBJ1-2, the full variable domain is GAGVSQSPSNKVTEKGKDVELRCDPISGHTALYWYRQSLGQGLEFLIYFQGNSAPDKSGLPSDRFSAERTGGSVSTLTIQRTQQEDSAVYLCASSEIQGRISGYTFGSGTRLTVV.

The V gene is TRBV5-6, the J gene TRBJ1-6; no clear D. Germline loops: CDR1 SGHDT, CDR2 YYEEEE. Trimming pared 2 bases from V and 9 bases from J, leaving 6 bases between. This CDR3 contains 12 residues. CDR3 sequence (DNA): TGTGCCAGCAGCTTACCGGGTTCACCCCTCCACTTT. This encodes CASSLPGSPLHF.

V is TRBV13 and J is TRBJ1-1; tentatively, D is TRBD1 (6 bases). Trimming left V 5 bases short and J 1 base short, with 17 bases between. The CDR3 is made up of 16 amino acids. Germline CDR1 reads PRHDT; CDR2 reads FYEKMQ (reference sequence). Here the CDR3 reads CASSPWGQGSNTEAFF. The CDR3 nucleotides are TGTGCCAGCAGCCCGTGGGGCCAGGGGTCGAACACTGAAGCTTTCTTT.

V is TRBV7-2 and J is TRBJ1-2; 8 bases are a match to TRBD1. The CDR3 sequence is 14 residues long. Germline V gene lookup returns CDR1 SGHTA and CDR2 FQGNSA. V was clipped by 3 bases and J by 8 bases; unmatched bases: 8. CDR3 nucleotides: TGTGCCAGCAGCTTCGGTCAGGGGGCGGAAGGCTACACCTTC. It yields the protein CASSFGQGAEGYTF.

V is TRBV19 and J is TRBJ1-5; 7 bases are a match to TRBD1. J was trimmed by 5 bases and V by 2 bases; bases with no gene match: 9. CDR1 LNHDA and CDR2 SQIVND come from the germline V gene (reference sequence). CDR3 length: 16 residues. The CDR3 region has the DNA TGTGCCAGTAGTATAATGACAGGGAGCCCTTATCAGCCCCAGCATTTT. This encodes CASSIMTGSPYQPQHF.